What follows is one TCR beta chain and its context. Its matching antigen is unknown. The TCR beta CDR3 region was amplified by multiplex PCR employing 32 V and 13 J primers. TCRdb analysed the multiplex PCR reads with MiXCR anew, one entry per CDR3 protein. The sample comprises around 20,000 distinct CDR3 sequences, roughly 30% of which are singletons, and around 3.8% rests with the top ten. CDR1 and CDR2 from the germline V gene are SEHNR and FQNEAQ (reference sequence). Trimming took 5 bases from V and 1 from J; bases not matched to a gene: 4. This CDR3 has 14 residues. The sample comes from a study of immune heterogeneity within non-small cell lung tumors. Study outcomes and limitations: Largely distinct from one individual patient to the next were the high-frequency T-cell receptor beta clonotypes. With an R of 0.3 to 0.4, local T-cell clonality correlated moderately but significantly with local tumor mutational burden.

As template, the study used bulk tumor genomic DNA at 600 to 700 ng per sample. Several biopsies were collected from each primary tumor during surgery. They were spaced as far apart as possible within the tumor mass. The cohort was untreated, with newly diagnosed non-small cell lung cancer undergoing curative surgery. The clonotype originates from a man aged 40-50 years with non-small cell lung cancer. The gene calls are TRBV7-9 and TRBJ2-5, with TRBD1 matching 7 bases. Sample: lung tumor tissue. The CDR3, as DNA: TGTGCCAGCAGCCCGGGGACAGTCCAAGAGACCCAGTACTTC. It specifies CASSPGTVQETQYF.